One T cell receptor beta chain is described in this entry. This clone occurred once. The antigen this receptor binds is unknown. It has no much larger one-base neighbor in the sample; base qualities were not kept. Healthy HIV-negative adults with no recently reported acute infections or vaccinations were included as donors. Only Caucasian adults living in Nashville, Tennessee, USA were represented among the donors. CD4+ T cells were enriched by magnetic negative selection, after which naive cells were positively selected on CD45RA and the negative fraction was taken as the memory subset. Blood was obtained by leukapheresis, after which PBMCs were separated by Ficoll-Histopaque density gradient centrifugation and cryopreserved in liquid nitrogen vapor phase. Analytical flow cytometry was used to check the purity and quantity of each magnetically sorted T cell population. Genomic DNA was isolated from each sorted fraction and quantified by UV absorbance on a Nanodrop 2000c.

The record originates from a study of shared clonotypes between healthy human individuals (dated by TCRdb to the early 2020s). About the study as a whole: The cohort comprised two women and a few men aged 18 to 49 years. For each donor, three plates each were used for CD4 naive and CD4 memory, two plates were used for CD8 naive, and one plate was used for CD8 memory. To estimate repertoire size and how much clonotype sharing occurs between individuals, the study deeply sequenced the blood TCR repertoires of several healthy adults. Different laboratories and diverse techniques were used to prepare libraries and sequence TCR repertoires, to increase sequencing depth and limit assay-specific biases. Leukapheresis yielded between about 0.9 and 8.9 billion PBMCs per donor.

TCR CDR3 regions were amplified from genomic DNA by multiplex PCR using the deep immunoSEQ assay. For each cell subset, the extracted genomic DNA was distributed evenly across all wells of several immunoSEQ 96-well plates, and each plate served as one replicate. For sorted subsets, around 200 ng genomic DNA, equal to about 30,000 T cell genomes, was loaded into each replicate PCR. The purified libraries were quantified using a Qubit 3.0 fluorometer, sized with a Bioanalyzer 2100, and then quantified again using the KAPA Library Quantification kit. Each immunoSEQ 96-well plate was sequenced on its own single-read 150-cycle Illumina NextSeq 550 flow cell. The study's own analysis went as follows. Because only junctional sequences without quality scores were contained in the immunoSEQ output, filtering matching that applied to full-length reads could not be performed. To assign V/J genes and CDR3, sequences were annotated using PyIR, a Python wrapper for IgBLAST v1.9, with IMGT germline references. Any read was removed if the V/J assignment was weak (E-value above 1e-6), the CDR3 was missing, or the read contained stop codons, out-of-frame junctions, or ambiguous translated residues. V3J clonotypes were defined by identical inferred V gene, J gene, and CDR3 amino acid sequence. Percentage overlap between repertoires was computed as shared unique clonotypes divided by the size of the smaller repertoire. Repertoire richness was assessed with RTK rarefaction, the Chao1 estimator, and Recon v2.1 estimates of unobserved clonotypes. For all TCRbeta clonotypes obtained by the gDNA method from several donors, generation probabilities were computed with OLGA. What TCRdb holds here is the immuneACCESS table cut down to in-frame rearrangements. Part of the clones is not present; checked against another copy, under half of the missing clones reflect an unresolved V gene, and the others are unexplained. The V and J calls and the clone size are those of that table, but D and trimming were determined from the DNA. This sample comprises some 1,400,000 clones, more than 95% of them detected only once. The ten top clones hold 1.2% of the sample.

Results and caveats for the whole study, not just this receptor: Estimated clonotype richness was generally larger for naive than for memory subsets. Rarefaction of sorted-subset datasets indicated incomplete sequencing despite the large sequencing depth. When several donors were compared, the shared fraction of clonotypes was around 5% for naive CD4, about 4% for naive CD8, 2.3% for memory CD4, and less than 0.5% for memory CD8. Higher generation probabilities were observed for clonotypes shared by all four sorted-subset donors than for non-shared clonotypes. Sampling was restricted to blood, and TCR repertoires in tissues likely differ from the TCR repertoires found in blood. Pairwise subsampling led to the expectation that sequencing depth would affect the degree of clonotype sharing among donors. Because the study included a small number of donors, the genetic and exposure-history diversity represented was limited.

The CDR3 holds 15 amino acids from the cysteine to the phenylalanine. The kept DNA is CDR3 alone, 45 bases in frame from the first base. CDR1 and CDR2 were assigned from the germline V gene as SGHDT and YYEEEE. V trim: 0 bases; J trim: 5 bases; unmatched bases: 1. This sequence uses TRBV5-6 and TRBJ2-1, and TRBD2 aligns with 11 junction nucleotides. This TCR came from a man aged 30 to 39 in good health. Source material: naive CD4+ T cells sorted from blood. In light of the paper, this sample's cell subset or site label describes: CD45RA+ positively selected. The bases read TGTGCCAGCAGCTTGGAACTAGCGGGGGACAATGAGCAGTTCTTC. Translated, it reads CASSLELAGDNEQFF.